The T cell receptor (beta chain) under discussion was sequenced for a study of shared clonotypes between healthy human individuals. Study-wide results and caveats: Only a few donors were included, so the genetic and exposure-history diversity represented was limited. Clonotypes shared by all four sorted-subset donors had higher generation probabilities than non-shared clonotypes.

Comments on this clone: What it binds is not known.

Germline lookup yields CDR1 LNHNV and CDR2 YYDKDF (reference sequence). This CDR3 is 15 amino acids long. Trimming pared 0 bases from V and 9 bases from J, leaving 17 bases between. Clones were sequenced by immunoSEQ multiplex PCR, and TCRdb holds only the in-frame ones, with some missing. The sample consists of some 790,000 clones, around 70% of them appearing once. The sequencing input was memory CD4+ T cells sorted from blood. Described subset: CD45RA-negative fraction. The chain joins TRBV15 to TRBJ1-2, with D perhaps TRBD1 (6 bases). This TCR was sampled from a woman in her 30s in good health. The CDR3 protein is CATSRDYEGGGRYTF. The CDR3 DNA reads as TGTGCCACCAGCAGAGATTATGAGGGGGGAGGACGCTACACCTTC. Full variable domain (missing parts from reference TRBV15 and TRBJ1-2): DAMVIQNPRYQVTQFGKPVTLSCSQTLNHNVMYWYQQKSSQAPKLLFHYYDKDFNNEADTPDNFQSRRPNTSFCFLDIRSPGLGDTAMYLCATSRDYEGGGRYTFGSGTRLTVV.